The clone carrying this TCR beta chain has ten or more counts. The CDR3 length is 15 residues. V was pared by 3 bases and J by 1 base, with 13 bases between. Germline-derived CDR1 and CDR2 are SGHAT and FQNNGV. This specimen belongs to a study of T cells in Graves' hyperthyroidism and ophthalmopathy. RNA transcripts provided the source from which TCR beta CDR3 regions were amplified. HTBI primers drove first-round RT-PCR of the TCR CDR3. TCRdb analysed the multiplex PCR reads with MiXCR anew, one entry per CDR3 protein. There are a few hundred thousand distinct CDR3 sequences in the sample; about 45% occur only once, and around 7.7% lies in the top ten.

The rearrangement links TRBV11-2 to TRBJ2-7; TRBD1 might be the D (6 bases). The TCR comes from a woman in her late teens or twenties with Graves' hyperthyroidism. The sequenced material came from peripheral blood or thyroid tissue (not recorded which). The CDR3 region has the DNA TGTGCCAGCAGCTTTAACCGGGACATTTCCTACGAGCAGTACTTC. It yields the protein CASSFNRDISYEQYF. Filled out from reference TRBV11-2 and TRBJ2-7, the complete variable domain reads EAGVAQSPRYKIIEKRQSVAFWCNPISGHATLYWYQQILGQGPKLLIQFQNNGVVDDSQLPKDRFSAERLKGVDSTLKIQPAKLEDSAVYLCASSFNRDISYEQYFGPGTRLTVT.